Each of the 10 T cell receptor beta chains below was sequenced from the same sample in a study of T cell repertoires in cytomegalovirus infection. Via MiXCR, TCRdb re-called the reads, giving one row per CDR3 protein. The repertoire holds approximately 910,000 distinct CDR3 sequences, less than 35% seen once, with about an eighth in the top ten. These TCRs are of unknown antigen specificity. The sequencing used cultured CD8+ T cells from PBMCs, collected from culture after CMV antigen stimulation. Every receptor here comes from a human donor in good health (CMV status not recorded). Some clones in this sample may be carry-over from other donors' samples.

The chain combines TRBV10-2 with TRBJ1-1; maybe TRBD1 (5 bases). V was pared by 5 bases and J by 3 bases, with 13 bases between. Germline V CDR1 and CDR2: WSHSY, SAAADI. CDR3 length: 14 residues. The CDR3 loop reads CASSKKGRDTEAFF. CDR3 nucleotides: TGCGCCAGCAGTAAGAAGGGGCGGGACACTGAAGCTTTCTTT.

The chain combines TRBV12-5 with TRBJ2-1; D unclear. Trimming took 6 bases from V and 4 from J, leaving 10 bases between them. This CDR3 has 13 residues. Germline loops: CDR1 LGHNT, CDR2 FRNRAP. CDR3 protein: CASGQSPYNEQFF. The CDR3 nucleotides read TGTGCTAGTGGGCAGAGTCCATACAATGAGCAGTTCTTC.

CDR3 coding DNA: TGTGCCAGCAGCCTTGGTGCGGGGGCAGCAGAGACCCAGTACTTC. Translation: CASSLGAGAAETQYF. The V gene is TRBV3-1, the J gene TRBJ2-5; D possibly corresponds to TRBD2 (7 bases). In germline, CDR1 is LGHDT, CDR2 YNNKEL (reference sequence). The CDR3 consists of 15 residues. The V gene lost 4 bases and the J gene lost 4 bases, with 16 bases spanning the gap.

CDR3 nucleotides: TGTGCCATAAGGGGACAGTACAATGAAAAACTGTTTTTT. It encodes CAIRGQYNEKLFF. The chain couples TRBV7-6 to TRBJ1-4; 7 bases match TRBD1. V lost 10 bases, J lost 5 bases, and 7 bases stayed unmatched. CDR1 and CDR2 from the germline V gene are SGHVS and FNYEAQ. The length of the CDR3 is 13 residues.

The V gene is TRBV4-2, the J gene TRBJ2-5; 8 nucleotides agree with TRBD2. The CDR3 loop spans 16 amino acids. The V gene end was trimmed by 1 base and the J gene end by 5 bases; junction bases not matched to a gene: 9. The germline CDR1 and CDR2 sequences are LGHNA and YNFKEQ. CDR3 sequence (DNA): TGTGCCAGCAGCCAAGGAGCGGGACTAGAGATGGAGACCCAGTACTTC. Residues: CASSQGAGLEMETQYF.

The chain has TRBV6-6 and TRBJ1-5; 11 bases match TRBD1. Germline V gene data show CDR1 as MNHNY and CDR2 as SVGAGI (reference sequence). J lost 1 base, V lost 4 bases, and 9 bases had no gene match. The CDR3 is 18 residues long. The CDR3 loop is CASSSGGQGVASNQPQHF. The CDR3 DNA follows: TGTGCCAGCAGTTCGGGGGGACAGGGGGTTGCAAGCAATCAGCCCCAGCATTTT.

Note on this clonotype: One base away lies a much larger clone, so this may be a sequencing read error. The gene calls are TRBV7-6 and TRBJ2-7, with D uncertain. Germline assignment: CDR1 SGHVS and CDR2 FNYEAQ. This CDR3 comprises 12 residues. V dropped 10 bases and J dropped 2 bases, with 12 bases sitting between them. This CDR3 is CANSSTPYEQYV. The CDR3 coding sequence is TGTGCCAACAGTTCTACCCCCTACGAGCAGTACGTC.

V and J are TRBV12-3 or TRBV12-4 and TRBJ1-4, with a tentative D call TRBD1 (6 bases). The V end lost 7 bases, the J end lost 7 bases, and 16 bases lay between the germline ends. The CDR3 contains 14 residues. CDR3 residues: CASTLFRRGEKLFF. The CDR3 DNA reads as TGTGCCAGCACCCTTTTCCGCAGGGGTGAAAAACTGTTTTTT.

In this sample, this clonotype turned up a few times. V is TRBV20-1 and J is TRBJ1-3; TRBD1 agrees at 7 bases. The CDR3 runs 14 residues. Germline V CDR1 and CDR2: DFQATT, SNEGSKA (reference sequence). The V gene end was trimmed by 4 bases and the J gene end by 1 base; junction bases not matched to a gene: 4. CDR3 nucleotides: TGCAGTGCTATACCGGGACAGTCTGGAAACACCATATATTTT. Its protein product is CSAIPGQSGNTIYF.

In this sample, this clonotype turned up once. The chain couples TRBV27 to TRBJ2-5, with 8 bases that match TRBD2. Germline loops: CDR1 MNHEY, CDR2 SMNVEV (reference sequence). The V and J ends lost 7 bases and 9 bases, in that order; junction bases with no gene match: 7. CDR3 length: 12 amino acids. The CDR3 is CASNGGGPSQYF. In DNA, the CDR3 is TGTGCCAGCAACGGCGGGGGGCCCTCCCAGTACTTC.